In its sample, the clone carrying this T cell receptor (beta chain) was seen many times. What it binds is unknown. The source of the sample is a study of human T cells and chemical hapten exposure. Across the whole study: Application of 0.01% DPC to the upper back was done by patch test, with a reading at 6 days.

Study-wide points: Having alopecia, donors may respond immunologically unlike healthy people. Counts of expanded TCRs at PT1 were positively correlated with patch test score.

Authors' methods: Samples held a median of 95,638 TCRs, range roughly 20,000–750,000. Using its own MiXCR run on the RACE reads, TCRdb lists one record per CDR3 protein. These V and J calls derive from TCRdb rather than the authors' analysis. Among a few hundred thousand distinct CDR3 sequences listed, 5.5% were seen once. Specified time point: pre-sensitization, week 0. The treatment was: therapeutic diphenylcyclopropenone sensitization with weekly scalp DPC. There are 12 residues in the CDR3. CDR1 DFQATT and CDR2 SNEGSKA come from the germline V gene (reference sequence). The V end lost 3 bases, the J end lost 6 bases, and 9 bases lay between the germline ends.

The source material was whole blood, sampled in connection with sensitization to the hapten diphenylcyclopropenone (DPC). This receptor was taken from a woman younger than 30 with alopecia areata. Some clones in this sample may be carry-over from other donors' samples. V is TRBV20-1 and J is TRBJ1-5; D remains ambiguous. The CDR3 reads CSASYGSQPQHF. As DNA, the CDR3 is TGCAGTGCTAGTTACGGGAGTCAGCCCCAGCATTTT.